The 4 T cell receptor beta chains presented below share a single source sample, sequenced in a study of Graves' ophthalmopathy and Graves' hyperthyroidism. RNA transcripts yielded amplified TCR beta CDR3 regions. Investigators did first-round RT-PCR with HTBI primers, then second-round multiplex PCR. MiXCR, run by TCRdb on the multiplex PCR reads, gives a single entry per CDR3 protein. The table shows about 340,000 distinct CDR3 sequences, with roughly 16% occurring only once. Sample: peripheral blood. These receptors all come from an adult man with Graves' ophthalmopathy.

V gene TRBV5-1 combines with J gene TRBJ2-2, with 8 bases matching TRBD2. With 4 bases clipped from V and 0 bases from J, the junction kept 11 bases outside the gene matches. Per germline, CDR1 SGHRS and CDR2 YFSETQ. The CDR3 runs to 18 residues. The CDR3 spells CASSPGIGLAANTGELFF. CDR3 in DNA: TGCGCCAGCAGCCCGGGGATCGGACTAGCAGCGAACACCGGGGAGCTGTTTTTT.

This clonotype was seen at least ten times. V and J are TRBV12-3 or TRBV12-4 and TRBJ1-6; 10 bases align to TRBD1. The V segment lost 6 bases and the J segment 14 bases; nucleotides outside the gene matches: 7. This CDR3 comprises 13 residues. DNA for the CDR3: TGTGCCAGCAGCAGGGGACAGGGGCGTTCCCTCCACTTT. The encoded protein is CASSRGQGRSLHF.

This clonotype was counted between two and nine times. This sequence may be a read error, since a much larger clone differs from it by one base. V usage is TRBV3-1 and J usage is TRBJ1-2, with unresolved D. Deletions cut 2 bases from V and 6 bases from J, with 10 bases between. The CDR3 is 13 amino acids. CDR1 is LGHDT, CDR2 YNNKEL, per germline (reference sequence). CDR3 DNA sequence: TGTGCCAGCAGCCAATCTGTCACCGATGGCTACACCTTC. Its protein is CASSQSVTDGYTF.

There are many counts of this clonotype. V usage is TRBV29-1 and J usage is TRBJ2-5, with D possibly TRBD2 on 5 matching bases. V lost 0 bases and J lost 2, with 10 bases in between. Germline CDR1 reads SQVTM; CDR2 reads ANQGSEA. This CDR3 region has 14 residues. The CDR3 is CSVEDLEAQETQYF. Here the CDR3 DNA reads TGCAGCGTTGAAGATTTGGAGGCTCAAGAGACCCAGTACTTC.